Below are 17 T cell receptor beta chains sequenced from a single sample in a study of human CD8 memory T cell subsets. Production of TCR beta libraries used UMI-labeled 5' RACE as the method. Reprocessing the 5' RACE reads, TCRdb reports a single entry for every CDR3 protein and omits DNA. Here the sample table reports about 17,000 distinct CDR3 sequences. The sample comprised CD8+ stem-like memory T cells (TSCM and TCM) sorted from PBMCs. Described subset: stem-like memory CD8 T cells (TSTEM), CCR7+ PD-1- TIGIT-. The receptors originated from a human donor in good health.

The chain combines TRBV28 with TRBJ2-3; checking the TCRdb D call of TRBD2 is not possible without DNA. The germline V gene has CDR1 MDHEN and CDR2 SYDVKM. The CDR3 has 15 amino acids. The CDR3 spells CASSMTSGSTDTQYF. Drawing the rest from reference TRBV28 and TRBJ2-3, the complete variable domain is DVKVTQSSRYLVKRTGEKVFLECVQDMDHENMFWYRQDPGLGLRLIYFSYDVKMKEKGDIPEGYSVSREKKERFSLILESASTNQTSMYLCASSMTSGSTDTQYFGPGTRLTVL.

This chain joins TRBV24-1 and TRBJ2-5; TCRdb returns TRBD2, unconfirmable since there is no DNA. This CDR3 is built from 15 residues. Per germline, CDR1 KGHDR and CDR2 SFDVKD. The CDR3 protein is CATSLRAGAQETQYF.

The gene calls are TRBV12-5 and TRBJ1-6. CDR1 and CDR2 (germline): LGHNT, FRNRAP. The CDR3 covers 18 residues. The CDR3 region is CASGLVPPYSKANSPLHF.

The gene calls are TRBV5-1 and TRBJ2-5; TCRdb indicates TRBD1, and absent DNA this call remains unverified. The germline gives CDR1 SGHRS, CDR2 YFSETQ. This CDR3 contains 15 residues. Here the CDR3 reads CASRPLQGLSETQYF.

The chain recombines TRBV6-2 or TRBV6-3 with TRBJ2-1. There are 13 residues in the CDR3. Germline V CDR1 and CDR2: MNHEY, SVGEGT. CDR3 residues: CASSYGQVNEQFF.

CDR3 region: CASSQVASGGDTDTQYF. The chain has TRBV3-1 and TRBJ2-3; TCRdb calls TRBD2, which cannot be checked without DNA. Germline assignment: CDR1 LGHDT and CDR2 YNNKEL (reference sequence). The CDR3 runs 17 residues.

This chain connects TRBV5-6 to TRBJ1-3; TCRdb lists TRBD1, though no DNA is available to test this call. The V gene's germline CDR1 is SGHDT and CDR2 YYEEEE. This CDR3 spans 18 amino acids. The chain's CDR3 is CASSPRKTGAISGNTIYF. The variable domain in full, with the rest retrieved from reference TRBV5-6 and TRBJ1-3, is DAGVTQSPTHLIKTRGQQVTLRCSPKSGHDTVSWYQQALGQGPQFIFQYYEEEERQRGNFPDRFSGHQFPNYSSELNVNALLLGDSALYLCASSPRKTGAISGNTIYFGEGSWLTVV.

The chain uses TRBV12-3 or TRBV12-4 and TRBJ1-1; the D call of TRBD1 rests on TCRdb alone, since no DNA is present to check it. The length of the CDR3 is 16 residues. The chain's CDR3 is CASSSSLQGLWTEAFF.

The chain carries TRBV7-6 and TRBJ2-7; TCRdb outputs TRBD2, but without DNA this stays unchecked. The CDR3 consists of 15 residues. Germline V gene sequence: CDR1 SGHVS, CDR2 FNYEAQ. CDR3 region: CASSLGSPQNYEQYF.

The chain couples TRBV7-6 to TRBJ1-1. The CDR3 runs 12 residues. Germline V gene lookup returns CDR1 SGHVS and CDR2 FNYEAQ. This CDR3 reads CASSPAIPEAFF. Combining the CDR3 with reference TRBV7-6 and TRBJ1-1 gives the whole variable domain GAGVSQSPRYKVTKRGQDVALRCDPISGHVSLYWYRQALGQGPEFLTYFNYEAQQDKSGLPNDRFSAERPEGSISTLTIQRTEQRDSAMYRCASSPAIPEAFFGQGTRLTVV.

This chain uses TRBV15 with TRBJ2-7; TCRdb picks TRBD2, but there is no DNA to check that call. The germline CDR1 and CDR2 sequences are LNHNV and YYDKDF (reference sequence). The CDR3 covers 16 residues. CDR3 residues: CATSRDKGLGDYEQYF.

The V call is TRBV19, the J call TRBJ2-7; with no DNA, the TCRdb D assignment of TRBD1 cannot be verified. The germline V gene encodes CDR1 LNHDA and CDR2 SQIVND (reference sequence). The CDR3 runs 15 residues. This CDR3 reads CASSIDEGADYEQYF.

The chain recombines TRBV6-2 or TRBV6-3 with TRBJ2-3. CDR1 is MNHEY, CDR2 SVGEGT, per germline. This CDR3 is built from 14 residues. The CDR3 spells CASTPIDVADTQYF.

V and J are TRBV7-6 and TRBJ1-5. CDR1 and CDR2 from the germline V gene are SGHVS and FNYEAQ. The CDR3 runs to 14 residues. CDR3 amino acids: CASSSTRGGLAQHF.

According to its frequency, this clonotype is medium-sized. The CDR3 here is CASLKIHSRSTEYGYTF. The rearrangement joins TRBV28 to TRBJ1-2. CDR1 and CDR2 (germline): MDHEN, SYDVKM. The CDR3 extends over 17 amino acids.

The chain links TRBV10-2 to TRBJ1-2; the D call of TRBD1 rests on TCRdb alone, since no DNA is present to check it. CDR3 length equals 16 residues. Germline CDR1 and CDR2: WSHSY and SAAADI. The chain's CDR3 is CASSERPSMERDGYTF.

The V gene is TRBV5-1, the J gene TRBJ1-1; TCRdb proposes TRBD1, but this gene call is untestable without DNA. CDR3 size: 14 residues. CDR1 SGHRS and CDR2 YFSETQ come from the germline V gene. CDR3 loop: CASSTSTGATEAFF.